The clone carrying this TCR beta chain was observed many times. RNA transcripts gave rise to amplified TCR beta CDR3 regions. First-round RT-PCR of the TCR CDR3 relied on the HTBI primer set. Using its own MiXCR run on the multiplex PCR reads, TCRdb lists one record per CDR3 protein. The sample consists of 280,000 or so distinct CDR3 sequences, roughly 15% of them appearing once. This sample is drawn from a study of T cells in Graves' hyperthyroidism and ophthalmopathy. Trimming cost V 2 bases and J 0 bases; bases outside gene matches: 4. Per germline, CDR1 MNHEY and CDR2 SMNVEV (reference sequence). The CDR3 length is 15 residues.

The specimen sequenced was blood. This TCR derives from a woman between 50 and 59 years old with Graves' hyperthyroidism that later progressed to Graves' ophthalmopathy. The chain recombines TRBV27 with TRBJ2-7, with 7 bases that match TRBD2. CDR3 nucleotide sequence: TGTGCCAGCAGTTTAACAGCGGGGTTCTCCTACGAGCAGTACTTC. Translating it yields CASSLTAGFSYEQYF.